These 2 T cell receptor beta chains originate from one sample sequenced in a study of T cells in Graves' hyperthyroidism and ophthalmopathy. Using RNA transcripts as the source, TCR beta CDR3 regions were amplified. The HTBI primer set drove a first-round RT-PCR of the TCR CDR3. One entry per CDR3 protein results from TCRdb running MiXCR on the multiplex PCR reads. Here the sample spans under 400,000 distinct CDR3 sequences, around 20% being singletons. The sequencing sample was made of blood. These receptors were taken from a woman aged 45-60 years with Graves' hyperthyroidism.

This clonotype occurred many times. The gene calls are TRBV30 and TRBJ2-4, with D maybe TRBD2 (6 bases). The length of the CDR3 is 15 residues. Germline loops: CDR1 GTSNPN, CDR2 SVGIG (reference sequence). Trimming stripped 0 bases from V and 0 bases from J, with 9 bases between. CDR3 loop: CAWSVGGLAKNIQYF. DNA of the CDR3: TGTGCCTGGAGTGTGGGGGGTCTAGCCAAAAACATTCAGTACTTC.

CDR3 loop: CASSPTGFVSNQPQHF. The CDR3 DNA follows: TGTGCCAGCAGCCCCACAGGGTTTGTGAGCAATCAGCCCCAGCATTTT. This chain uses TRBV12-3 or TRBV12-4 with TRBJ1-5, with D tentatively TRBD1 (6 bases). The V and J ends lost 6 bases and 1 base respectively, with 16 bases between them. The CDR3 is made up of 16 amino acids.